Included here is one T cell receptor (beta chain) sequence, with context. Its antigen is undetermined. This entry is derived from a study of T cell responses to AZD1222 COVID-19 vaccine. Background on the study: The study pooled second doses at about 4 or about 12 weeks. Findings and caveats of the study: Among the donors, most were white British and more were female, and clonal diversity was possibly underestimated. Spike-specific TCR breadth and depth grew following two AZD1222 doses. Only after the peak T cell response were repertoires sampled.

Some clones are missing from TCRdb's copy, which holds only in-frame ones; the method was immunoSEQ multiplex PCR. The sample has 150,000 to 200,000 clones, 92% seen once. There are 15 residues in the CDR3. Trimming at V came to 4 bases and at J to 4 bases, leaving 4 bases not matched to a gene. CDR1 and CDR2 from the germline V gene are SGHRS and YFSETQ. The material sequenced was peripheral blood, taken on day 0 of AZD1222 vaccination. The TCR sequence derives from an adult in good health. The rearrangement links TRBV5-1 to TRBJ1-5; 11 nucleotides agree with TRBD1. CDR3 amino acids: CASSPGQGDNQPQHF. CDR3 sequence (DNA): TGCGCCAGCAGCCCGGGACAGGGGGATAATCAGCCCCAGCATTTT.